This T cell receptor beta chain came from a study of beta chain features in type 1 diabetes. Broader study findings: Comparison showed that naive, central memory and Treg TCRB repertoires appeared more similar among patients than among healthy donors. VDJ junctions sequenced from type 1 diabetes patients showed fewer insertions and more deletions.

The isolated RNA, all of it, was reverse transcribed, so expressed TCRB transcripts were what got sequenced. Produced via immunoSEQ multiplex PCR; TCRdb's table is partial and in-frame only. The repertoire holds about 450,000 clones, with over 9.5% as singletons. This clone was seen a handful of times. Its specificity is not known. Naive, central memory, regulatory and stem cell-like memory cells within the CD4+ compartment were sorted using CD45RO/CCR7/CD25/CD127/CD95/CD27. All sorted populations exceeded 95% purity. CDR1 and CDR2 (germline): SQVTM, ANQGSEA. The V gene lost 7 bases and the J gene lost 3 bases, with 15 bases spanning the gap. The CDR3 has 13 residues.

The sequencing input was naive CD4+ T cells from blood. The sequence derives from a young woman in good health. The chain joins TRBV29-1 to TRBJ1-1; D is uncertain. The CDR3, as DNA: TGCAGCGGCGCATATTTAGGAGACACTGAAGCTTTCTTT. It is translated as CSGAYLGDTEAFF.